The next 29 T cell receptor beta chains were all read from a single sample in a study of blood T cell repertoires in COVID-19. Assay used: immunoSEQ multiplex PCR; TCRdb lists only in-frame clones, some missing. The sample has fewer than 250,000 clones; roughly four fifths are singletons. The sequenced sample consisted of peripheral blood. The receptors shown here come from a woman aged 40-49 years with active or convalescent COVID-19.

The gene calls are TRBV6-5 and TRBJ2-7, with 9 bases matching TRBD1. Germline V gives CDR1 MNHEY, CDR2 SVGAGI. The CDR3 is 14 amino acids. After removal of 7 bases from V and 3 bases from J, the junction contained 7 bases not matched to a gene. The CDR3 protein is CASIAGQGGYEQYF. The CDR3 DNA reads TGTGCCAGCATCGCGGGACAGGGAGGCTACGAGCAGTACTTC.

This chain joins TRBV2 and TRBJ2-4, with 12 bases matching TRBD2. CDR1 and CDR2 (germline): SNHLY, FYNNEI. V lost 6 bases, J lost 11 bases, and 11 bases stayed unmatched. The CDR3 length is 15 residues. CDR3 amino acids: CASRVRRLAGGFQYF. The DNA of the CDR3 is TGTGCCAGCAGGGTACGGCGGCTAGCGGGGGGGTTTCAGTACTTC.

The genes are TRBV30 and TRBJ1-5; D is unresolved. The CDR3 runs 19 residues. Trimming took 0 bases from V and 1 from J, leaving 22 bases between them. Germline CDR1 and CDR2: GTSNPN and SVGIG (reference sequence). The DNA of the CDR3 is TGTGCCTGGAGTGTAGAACGAGGATTGGATATAAGAAGCAATCAGCCCCAGCATTTT. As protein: CAWSVERGLDIRSNQPQHF.

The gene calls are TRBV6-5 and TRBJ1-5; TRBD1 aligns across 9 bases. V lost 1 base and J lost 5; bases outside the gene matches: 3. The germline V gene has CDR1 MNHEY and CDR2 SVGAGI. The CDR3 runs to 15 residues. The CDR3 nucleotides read TGTGCCAGCAGTTACTTGGGACAGGGTCATCAGCCCCAGCATTTT. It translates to CASSYLGQGHQPQHF.

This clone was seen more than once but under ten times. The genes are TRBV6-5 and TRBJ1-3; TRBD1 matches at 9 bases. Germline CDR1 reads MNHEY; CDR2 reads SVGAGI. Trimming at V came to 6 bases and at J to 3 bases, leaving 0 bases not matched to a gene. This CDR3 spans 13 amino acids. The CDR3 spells CASRDRGGNTIYF. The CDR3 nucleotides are TGTGCCAGCAGGGACAGGGGTGGAAACACCATATATTTT.

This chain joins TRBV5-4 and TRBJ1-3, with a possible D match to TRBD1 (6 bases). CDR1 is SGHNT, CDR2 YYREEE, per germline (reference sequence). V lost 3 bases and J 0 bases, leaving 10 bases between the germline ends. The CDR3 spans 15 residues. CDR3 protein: CASSSPTGSGNTIYF. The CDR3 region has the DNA TGTGCCAGCAGCTCGCCGACAGGCTCTGGAAACACCATATATTTT.

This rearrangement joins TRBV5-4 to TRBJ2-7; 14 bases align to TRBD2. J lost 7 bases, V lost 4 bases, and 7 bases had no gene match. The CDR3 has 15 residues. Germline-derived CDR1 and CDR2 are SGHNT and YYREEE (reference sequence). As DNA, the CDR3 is TGTGCCAGCAGCCCGGGACTAGCGGGAGTTAATGAGCAGTACTTC. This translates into CASSPGLAGVNEQYF.

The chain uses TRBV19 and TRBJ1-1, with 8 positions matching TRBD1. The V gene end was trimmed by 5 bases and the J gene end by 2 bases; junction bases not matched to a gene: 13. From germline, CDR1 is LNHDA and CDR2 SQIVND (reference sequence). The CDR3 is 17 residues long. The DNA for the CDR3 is TGTGCCAGTAGTCCGGCCAGGACAGGGTCGGGTAACACTGAAGCTTTCTTT. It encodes CASSPARTGSGNTEAFF.

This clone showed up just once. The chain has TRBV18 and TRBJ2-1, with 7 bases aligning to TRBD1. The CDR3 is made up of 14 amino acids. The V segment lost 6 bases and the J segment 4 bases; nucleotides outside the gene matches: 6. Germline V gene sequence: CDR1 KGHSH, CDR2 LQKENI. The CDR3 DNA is TGTGCCAGCTCTGCGGACAGGTGGTACAATGAGCAGTTCTTC. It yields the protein CASSADRWYNEQFF.

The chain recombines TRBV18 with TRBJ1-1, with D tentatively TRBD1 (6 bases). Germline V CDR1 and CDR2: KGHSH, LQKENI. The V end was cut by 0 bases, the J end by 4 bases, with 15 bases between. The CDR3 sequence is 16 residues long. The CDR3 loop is CASSPPSGALGTEAFF. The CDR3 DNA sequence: TGTGCCAGCTCACCACCGTCAGGGGCCCTGGGCACTGAAGCTTTCTTT.

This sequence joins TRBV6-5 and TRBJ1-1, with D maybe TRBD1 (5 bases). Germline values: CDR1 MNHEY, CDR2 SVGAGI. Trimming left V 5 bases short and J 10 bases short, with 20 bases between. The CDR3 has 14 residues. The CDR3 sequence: CASSRTQGDHRAFF. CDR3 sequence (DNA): TGTGCCAGCAGTCGAACGCAGGGTGATCACCGAGCTTTCTTT.

CDR3 sequence: CASSIQGTEAFF. In nucleotides, the CDR3 is TGTGCCAGCTCAATACAGGGAACTGAAGCTTTCTTT. The V gene is TRBV18, the J gene TRBJ1-1; weak D call: TRBD1 (6 bases). CDR3 length: 12 residues. V lost 5 bases to trimming and J lost 5 bases, with 9 bases between them. CDR1 is KGHSH, CDR2 LQKENI, per germline.

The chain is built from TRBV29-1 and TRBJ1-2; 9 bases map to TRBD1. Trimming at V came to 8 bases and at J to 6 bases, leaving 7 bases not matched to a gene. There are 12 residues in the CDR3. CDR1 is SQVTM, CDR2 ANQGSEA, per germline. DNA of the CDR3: TGCAGCACTGGGACAGGGCGGGATGGCTACACCTTC. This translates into CSTGTGRDGYTF. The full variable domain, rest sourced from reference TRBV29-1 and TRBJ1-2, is SAVISQKPSRDICQRGTSLTIQCQVDSQVTMMFWYRQQPGQSLTLIATANQGSEATYESGFVIDKFPISRPNLTFSTLTVSNMSPEDSSIYLCSTGTGRDGYTFGSGTRLTVV.

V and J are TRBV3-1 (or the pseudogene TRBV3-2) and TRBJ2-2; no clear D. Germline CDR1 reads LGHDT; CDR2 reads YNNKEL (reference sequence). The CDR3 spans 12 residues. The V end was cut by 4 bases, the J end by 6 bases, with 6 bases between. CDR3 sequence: CASSPRPGELFF. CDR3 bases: TGTGCCAGCAGCCCCCGTCCCGGGGAGCTGTTTTTT.

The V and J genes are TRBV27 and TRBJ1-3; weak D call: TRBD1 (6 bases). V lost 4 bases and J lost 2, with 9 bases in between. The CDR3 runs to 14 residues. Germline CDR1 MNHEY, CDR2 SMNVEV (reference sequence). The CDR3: CASSSSGAGNTIYF. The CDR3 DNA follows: TGTGCCAGCAGTTCGTCAGGGGCTGGAAACACCATATATTTT.

CDR3 sequence: CASSQPQAGLRGSSYNEQFF. Here the CDR3 DNA reads TGTGCCAGCAGCCAACCACAGGCGGGACTAAGAGGGTCCTCCTACAATGAGCAGTTCTTC. J is TRBJ2-1 and V is TRBV14, with TRBD2 matching over 7 bases. Germline V gene sequence: CDR1 SGHDN, CDR2 FVKESK. V lost 2 bases to trimming and J lost 0 bases; unmatched junction nucleotides: 16. There are 20 residues in the CDR3. The variable domain in full, with the rest retrieved from reference TRBV14 and TRBJ2-1, is EAGVTQFPSHSVIEKGQTVTLRCDPISGHDNLYWYRRVMGKEIKFLLHFVKESKQDESGMPNNRFLAERTGGTYSTLKVQPAELEDSGVYFCASSQPQAGLRGSSYNEQFFGPGTRLTVL.

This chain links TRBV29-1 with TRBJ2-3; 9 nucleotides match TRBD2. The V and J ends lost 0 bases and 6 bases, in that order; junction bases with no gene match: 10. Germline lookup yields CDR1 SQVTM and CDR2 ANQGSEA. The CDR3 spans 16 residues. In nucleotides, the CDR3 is TGCAGCGTTGAAGATAGACTAGCGGCCCAGGGGGATACGCAGTATTTT. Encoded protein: CSVEDRLAAQGDTQYF.

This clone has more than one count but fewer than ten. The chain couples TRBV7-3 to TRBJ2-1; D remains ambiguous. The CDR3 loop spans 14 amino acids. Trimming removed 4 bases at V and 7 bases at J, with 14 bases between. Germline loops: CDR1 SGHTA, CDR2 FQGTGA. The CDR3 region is CASSSGSFPNEQFF. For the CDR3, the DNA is TGTGCCAGCAGCTCCGGGTCCTTCCCTAATGAGCAGTTCTTC.

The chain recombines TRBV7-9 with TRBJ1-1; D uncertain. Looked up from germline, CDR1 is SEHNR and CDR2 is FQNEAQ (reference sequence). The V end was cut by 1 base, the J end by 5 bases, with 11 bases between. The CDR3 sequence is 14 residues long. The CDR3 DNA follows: TGTGCCAGCAGCTTAGTAGCAGTCGAGACTGAAGCTTTCTTT. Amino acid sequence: CASSLVAVETEAFF.

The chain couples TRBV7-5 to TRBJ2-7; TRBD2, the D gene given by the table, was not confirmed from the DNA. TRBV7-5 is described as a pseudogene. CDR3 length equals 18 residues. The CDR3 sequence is CARRAAPAAGRGCYEQYF. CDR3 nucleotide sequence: TGTGCCAGACGAGCCGCCCCCGCGGCCGGGAGGGGTTGCTACGAGCAGTACTTC.

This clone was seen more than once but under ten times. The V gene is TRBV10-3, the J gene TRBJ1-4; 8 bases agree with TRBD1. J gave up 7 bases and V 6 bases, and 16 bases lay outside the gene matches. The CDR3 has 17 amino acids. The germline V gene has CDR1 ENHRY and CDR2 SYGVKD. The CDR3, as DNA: TGTGCCATCAGCCAAGTACGGCTGACAGGGGAGGCTGAAAAACTGTTTTTT. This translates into CAISQVRLTGEAEKLFF.

CDR3 in amino acids: CATSRVQGATEAFF. CDR3 sequence (DNA): TGTGCCACCAGCAGAGTCCAGGGGGCCACTGAAGCTTTCTTT. V is TRBV15 and J is TRBJ1-1; 8 bases fit TRBD1. The CDR3 runs 14 residues. The germline V gene has CDR1 LNHNV and CDR2 YYDKDF (reference sequence). V dropped 1 base and J dropped 4; count of bases not matched to a gene: 2.

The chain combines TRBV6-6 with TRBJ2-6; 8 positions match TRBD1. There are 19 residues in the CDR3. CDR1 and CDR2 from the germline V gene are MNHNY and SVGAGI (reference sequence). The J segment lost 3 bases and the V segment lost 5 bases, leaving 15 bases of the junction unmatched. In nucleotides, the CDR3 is TGTGCCAGCAGTCTTCCTGTGGGTCAGGGGGCGTTTGGGGCCAACGTCCTGACTTTC. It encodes CASSLPVGQGAFGANVLTF.

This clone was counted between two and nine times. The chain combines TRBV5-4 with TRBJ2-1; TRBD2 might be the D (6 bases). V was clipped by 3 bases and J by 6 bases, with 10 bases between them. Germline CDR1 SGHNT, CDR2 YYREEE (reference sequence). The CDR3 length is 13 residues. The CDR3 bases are TGTGCCAGCAGCTCGGGAGCGCTCAATGAGCAGTTCTTC. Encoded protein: CASSSGALNEQFF.

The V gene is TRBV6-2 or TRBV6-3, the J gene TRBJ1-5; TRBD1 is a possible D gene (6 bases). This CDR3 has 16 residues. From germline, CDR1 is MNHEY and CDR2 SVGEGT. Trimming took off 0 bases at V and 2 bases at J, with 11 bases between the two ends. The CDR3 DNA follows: TGTGCCAGCAGTTACTCGGGAGGGGGAGGCAATCAGCCCCAGCATTTT. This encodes CASSYSGGGGNQPQHF.

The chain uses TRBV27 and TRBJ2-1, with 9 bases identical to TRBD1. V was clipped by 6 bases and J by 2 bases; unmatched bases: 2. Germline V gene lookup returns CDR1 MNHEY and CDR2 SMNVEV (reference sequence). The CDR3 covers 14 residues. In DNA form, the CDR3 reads TGTGCCAGCAGCACAGGGGGCCCCTACAATGAGCAGTTCTTC. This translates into CASSTGGPYNEQFF.

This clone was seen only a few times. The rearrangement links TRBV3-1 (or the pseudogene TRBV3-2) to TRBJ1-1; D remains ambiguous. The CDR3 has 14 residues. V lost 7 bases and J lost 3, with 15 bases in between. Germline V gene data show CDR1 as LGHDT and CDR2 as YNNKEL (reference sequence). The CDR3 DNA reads TGTGCCAGCAATGGGCGGGCGGGCGACACTGAAGCTTTCTTT. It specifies CASNGRAGDTEAFF.

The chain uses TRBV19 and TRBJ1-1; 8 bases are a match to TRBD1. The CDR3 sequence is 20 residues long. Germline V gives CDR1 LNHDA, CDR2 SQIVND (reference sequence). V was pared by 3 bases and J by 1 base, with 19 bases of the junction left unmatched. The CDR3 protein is CASSILPQRTGPFRNTEAFF. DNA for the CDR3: TGTGCCAGTAGTATTTTACCCCAACGGACAGGGCCCTTTAGGAACACTGAAGCTTTCTTT. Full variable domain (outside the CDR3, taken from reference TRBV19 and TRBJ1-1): DGGITQSPKYLFRKEGQNVTLSCEQNLNHDAMYWYRQDPGQGLRLIYYSQIVNDFQKGDIAEGYSVSREKKESFPLTVTSAQKNPTAFYLCASSILPQRTGPFRNTEAFFGQGTRLTVV.

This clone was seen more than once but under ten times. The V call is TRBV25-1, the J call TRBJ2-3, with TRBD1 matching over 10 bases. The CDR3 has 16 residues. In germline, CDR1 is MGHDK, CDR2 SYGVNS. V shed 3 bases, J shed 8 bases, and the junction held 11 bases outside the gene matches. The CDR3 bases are TGTGCCAGCAGTGATCCGGGACAGGGGCCCTCGGGTACGCAGTATTTT. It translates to CASSDPGQGPSGTQYF.